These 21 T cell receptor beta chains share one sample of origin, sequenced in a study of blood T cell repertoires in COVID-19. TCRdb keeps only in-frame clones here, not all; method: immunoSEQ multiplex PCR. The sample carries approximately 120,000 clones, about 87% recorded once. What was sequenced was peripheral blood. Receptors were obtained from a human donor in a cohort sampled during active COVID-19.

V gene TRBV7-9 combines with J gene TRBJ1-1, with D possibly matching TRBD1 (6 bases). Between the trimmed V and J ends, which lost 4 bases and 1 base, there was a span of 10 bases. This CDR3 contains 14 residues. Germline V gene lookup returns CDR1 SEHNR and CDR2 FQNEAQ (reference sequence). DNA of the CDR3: TGTGCCAGCAGCTCCGGACAGACGAACACTGAAGCTTTCTTT. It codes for CASSSGQTNTEAFF. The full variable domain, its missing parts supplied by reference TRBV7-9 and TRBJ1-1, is DTGVSQNPRHKITKRGQNVTFRCDPISEHNRLYWYRQTLGQGPEFLTYFQNEAQLEKSRLLSDRFSAERPKGSFSTLEIQRTEQGDSAMYLCASSSGQTNTEAFFGQGTRLTVV.

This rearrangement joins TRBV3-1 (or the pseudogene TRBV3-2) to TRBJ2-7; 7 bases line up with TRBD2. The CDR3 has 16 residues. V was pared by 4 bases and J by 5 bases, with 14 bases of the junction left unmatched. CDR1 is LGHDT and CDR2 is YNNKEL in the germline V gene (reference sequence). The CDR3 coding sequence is TGTGCCAGCAGCCCCTTTCGGGCAGCGGGGCGCAACGAGCAGTACTTC. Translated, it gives CASSPFRAAGRNEQYF.

The CDR3 sequence: CASSRPTGKNEAFF. DNA of the CDR3: TGCGCCAGCAGCCGGCCCACAGGGAAAAACGAAGCTTTCTTT. The gene calls are TRBV4-1 and TRBJ1-1; tentatively, D is TRBD1 (6 bases). The CDR3 runs 14 residues. Germline V lookup: CDR1 MGHRA, CDR2 YSYEKL. V shed 4 bases and J shed 8 bases, with 17 bases lying between them.

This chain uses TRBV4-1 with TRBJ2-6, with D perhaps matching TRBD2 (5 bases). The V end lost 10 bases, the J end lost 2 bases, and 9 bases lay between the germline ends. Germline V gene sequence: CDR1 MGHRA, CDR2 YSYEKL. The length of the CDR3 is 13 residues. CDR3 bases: TGCGCCACACACGGGGCTGGGGCCAACGTCCTGACTTTC. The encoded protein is CATHGAGANVLTF.

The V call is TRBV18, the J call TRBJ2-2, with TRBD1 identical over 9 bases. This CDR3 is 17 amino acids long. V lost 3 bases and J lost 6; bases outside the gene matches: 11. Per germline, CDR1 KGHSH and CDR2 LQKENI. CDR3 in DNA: TGTGCCAGCTCACCCTATCTGGGACAGGGAGGCTCCGGGGAGCTGTTTTTT. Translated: CASSPYLGQGGSGELFF.

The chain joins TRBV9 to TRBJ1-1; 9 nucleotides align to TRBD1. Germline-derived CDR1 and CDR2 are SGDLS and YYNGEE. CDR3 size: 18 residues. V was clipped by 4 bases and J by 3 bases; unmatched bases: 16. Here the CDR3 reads CASSPRPGTGLLDTEAFF. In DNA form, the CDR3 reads TGTGCCAGCAGCCCTCGTCCCGGGACAGGGTTATTGGACACTGAAGCTTTCTTT.

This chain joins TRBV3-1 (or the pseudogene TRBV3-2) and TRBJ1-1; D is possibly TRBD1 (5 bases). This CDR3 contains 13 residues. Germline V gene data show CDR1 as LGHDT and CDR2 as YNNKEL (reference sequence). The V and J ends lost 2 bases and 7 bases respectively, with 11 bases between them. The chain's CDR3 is CASSQKGRSEAFF. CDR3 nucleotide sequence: TGTGCCAGCAGCCAAAAGGGGCGCAGTGAAGCTTTCTTT.

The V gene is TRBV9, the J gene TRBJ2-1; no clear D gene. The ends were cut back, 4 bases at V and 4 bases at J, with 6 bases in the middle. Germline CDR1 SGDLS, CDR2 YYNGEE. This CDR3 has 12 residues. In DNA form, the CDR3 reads TGTGCCAGCAGCAAAGAGTACAATGAGCAGTTCTTC. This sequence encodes CASSKEYNEQFF.

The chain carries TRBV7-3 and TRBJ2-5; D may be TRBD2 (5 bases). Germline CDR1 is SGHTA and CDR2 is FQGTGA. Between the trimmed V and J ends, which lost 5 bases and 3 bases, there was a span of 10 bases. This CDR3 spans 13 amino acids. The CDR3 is CASSGPGEETQYF. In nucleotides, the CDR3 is TGTGCCAGCAGCGGACCCGGGGAAGAGACCCAGTACTTC.

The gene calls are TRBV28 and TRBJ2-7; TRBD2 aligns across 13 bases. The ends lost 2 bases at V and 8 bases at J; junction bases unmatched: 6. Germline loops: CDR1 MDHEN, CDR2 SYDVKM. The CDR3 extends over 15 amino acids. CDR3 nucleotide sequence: TGTGCCAGCAGTTTAGGGACTAGCGGGATAAGTCAGCAGTACTTC. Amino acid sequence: CASSLGTSGISQQYF.

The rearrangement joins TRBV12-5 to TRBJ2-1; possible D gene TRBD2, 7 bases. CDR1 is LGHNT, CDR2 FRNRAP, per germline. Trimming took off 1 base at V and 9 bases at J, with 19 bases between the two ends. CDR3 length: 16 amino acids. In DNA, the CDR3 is TGTGCTAGTGGTTTGGGCTCAGTACTAAGGGGGGGTGAGCAGTTCTTC. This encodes CASGLGSVLRGGEQFF.

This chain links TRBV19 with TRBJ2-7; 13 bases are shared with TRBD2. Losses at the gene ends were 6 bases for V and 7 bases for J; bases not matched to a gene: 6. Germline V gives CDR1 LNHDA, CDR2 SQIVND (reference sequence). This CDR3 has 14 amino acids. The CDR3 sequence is CASSGLAGVYEQYF. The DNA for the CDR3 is TGTGCCAGTAGCGGACTAGCGGGGGTGTATGAGCAGTACTTC.

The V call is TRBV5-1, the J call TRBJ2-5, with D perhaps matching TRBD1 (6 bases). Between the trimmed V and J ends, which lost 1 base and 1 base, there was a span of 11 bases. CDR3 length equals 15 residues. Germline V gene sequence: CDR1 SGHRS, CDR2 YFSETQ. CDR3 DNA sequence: TGCGCCAGCAGCTTGTCGCTAGGGGGCCAAGAGACCCAGTACTTC. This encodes CASSLSLGGQETQYF.

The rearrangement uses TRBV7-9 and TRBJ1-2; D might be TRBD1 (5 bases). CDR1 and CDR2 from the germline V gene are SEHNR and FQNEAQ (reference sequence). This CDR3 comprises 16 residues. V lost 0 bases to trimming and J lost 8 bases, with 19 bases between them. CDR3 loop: CASSLARRDRLEGYTF. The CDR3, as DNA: TGTGCCAGCAGCTTAGCGAGGCGGGACCGGCTTGAGGGCTACACCTTC.

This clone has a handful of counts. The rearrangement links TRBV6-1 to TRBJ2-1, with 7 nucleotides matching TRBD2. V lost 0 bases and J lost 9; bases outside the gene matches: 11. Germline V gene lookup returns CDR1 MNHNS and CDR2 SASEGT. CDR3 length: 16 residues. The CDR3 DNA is TGTGCCAGCAGTGAAGCGCTGGGGGAGGGGATGAGTGAGCAGTTCTTC. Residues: CASSEALGEGMSEQFF.

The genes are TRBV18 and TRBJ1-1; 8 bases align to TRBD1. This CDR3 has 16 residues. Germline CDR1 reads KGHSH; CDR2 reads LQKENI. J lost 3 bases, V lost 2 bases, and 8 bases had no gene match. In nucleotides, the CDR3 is TGTGCCAGCTCACCATTGGGCAGGGGGCTTCACACTGAAGCTTTCTTT. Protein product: CASSPLGRGLHTEAFF. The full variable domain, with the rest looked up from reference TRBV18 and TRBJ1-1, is NAGVMQNPRHLVRRRGQEARLRCSPMKGHSHVYWYRQLPEEGLKFMVYLQKENIIDESGMPKERFSAEFPKEGPSILRIQQVVRGDSAAYFCASSPLGRGLHTEAFFGQGTRLTVV.

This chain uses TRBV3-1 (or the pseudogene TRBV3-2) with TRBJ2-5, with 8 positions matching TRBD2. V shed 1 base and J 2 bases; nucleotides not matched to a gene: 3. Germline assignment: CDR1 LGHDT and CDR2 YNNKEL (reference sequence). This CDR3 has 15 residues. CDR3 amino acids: CASSQGGLDQETQYF. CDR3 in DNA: TGTGCCAGCAGCCAAGGGGGACTAGATCAAGAGACCCAGTACTTC.

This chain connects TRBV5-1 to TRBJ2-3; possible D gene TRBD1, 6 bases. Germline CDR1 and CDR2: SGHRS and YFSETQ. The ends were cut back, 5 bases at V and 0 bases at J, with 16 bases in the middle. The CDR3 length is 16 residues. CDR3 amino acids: CASRRAGESSTDTQYF. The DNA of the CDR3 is TGCGCCAGCAGGCGAGCAGGGGAATCAAGCACAGATACGCAGTATTTT.

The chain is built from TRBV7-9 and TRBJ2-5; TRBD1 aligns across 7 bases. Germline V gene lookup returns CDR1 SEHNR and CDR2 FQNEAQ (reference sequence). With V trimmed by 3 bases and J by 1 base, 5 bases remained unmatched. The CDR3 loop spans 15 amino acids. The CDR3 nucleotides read TGTGCCAGCAGCTTTGGGGACAGCTTCCAAGAGACCCAGTACTTC. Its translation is CASSFGDSFQETQYF.

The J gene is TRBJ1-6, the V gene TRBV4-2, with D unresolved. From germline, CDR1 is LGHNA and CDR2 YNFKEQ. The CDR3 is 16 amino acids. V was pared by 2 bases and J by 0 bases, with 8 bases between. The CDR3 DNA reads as TGTGCCAGCAGCCAAACTAGAAGCTCCTATAATTCACCCCTCCACTTT. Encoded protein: CASSQTRSSYNSPLHF.

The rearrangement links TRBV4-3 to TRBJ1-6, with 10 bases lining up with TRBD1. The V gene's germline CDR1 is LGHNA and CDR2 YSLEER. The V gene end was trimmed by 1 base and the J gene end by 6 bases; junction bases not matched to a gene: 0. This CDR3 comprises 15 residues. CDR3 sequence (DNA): TGCGCCAGCAGCCAAGGGGACAGGGGTAATTCACCCCTCCACTTT. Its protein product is CASSQGDRGNSPLHF.